These 9 T cell receptor beta chains were sequenced from one sample in a study of blood T cells in healthy people across ages (dated by TCRdb to the mid-2010s). Libraries came from 5' RACE. Sequencing used an Illumina HiSeq 2500. A second roughly 6 to 12 cycle PCR used a sample-barcoded 5' primer and a J-beta primer mix. TCRdb applied fastp at Q25 and MiXCR to the public reads, then kept only in-frame beta chains. Here each entry gathers all rows of one CDR3 protein and keeps the most common genes and DNA. This sample has over 1.5 million distinct CDR3 sequences in its table, and around 48% of those were observed once. The biggest ten clones account for roughly 2.1% of the sample. The sequenced sample consisted of blood. Every receptor here comes from a woman between 35 and 50 years old in good health.

In its sample, this clonotype was seen a few times. The chain is built from TRBV20-1 and TRBJ2-5, with TRBD1 matching 7 bases. From germline, CDR1 is DFQATT and CDR2 SNEGSKA (reference sequence). This CDR3 is 12 amino acids long. The trim removed 3 bases at V and 4 bases at J, leaving 2 bases unmatched. CDR3 sequence (DNA): TGCAGTGCTAGCGCAGGGGGAGAGACCCAGTACTTC. As protein: CSASAGGETQYF.

This CDR3 reads CASSQEKAGEDGYTF. CDR3 in DNA: TGCGCCAGCAGCCAAGAAAAGGCAGGGGAGGATGGCTACACCTTC. The rearrangement joins TRBV4-3 to TRBJ1-2; D is perhaps TRBD1 (6 bases). The CDR3 extends over 15 amino acids. Germline-derived CDR1 and CDR2 are LGHNA and YSLEER. Trimming pared 0 bases from V and 6 bases from J, leaving 14 bases between.

In its sample, this clonotype was seen a few times. This chain links TRBV24-1 with TRBJ2-5, with D possibly being TRBD1 or TRBD2 (5 bases each). Germline values: CDR1 KGHDR, CDR2 SFDVKD. The CDR3 has 18 amino acids. The V and J ends lost 2 bases and 2 bases respectively, with 20 bases between them. The CDR3 DNA follows: TGTGCCACCAGTGATTACGGGGCCGACAGAAGAACGCAAGAGACCCAGTACTTC. Its translation is CATSDYGADRRTQETQYF.

This clonotype showed up just a few times. V gene TRBV4-3 combines with J gene TRBJ1-2, with D possibly TRBD1 on 6 matching bases. CDR3 size: 15 residues. CDR1 and CDR2 from the germline V gene are LGHNA and YSLEER. Deletions cut 0 bases from V and 6 bases from J, with 14 bases between. The CDR3 nucleotides read TGCGCCAGCAGCCAAGATCGAACAGGGTTCGATGGCTACACCTTC. Translated, it gives CASSQDRTGFDGYTF.

This clonotype showed up just a few times. V gene TRBV25-1 combines with J gene TRBJ1-2; no definite D call. The V gene lost 6 bases and the J gene lost 6 bases, with 8 bases spanning the gap. This CDR3 region has 11 residues. Germline V gene sequence: CDR1 MGHDK, CDR2 SYGVNS. In nucleotides, the CDR3 is TGTGCCAGCAGCGTTGCAGATGGCTACACCTTC. The encoded protein is CASSVADGYTF.

This clonotype was picked up a small number of times. The chain recombines TRBV5-1 with TRBJ2-4; possible D gene TRBD2, 6 bases. Trimming removed 2 bases at V and 3 bases at J, with 9 bases between. Germline V gene data show CDR1 as SGHRS and CDR2 as YFSETQ. The length of the CDR3 is 14 residues. CDR3 bases: TGCGCCAGCAGCTTACTGGGACTCAAAAACATTCAGTACTTC. It codes for CASSLLGLKNIQYF.

V usage is TRBV7-9 and J usage is TRBJ2-7; D unclear. Trimming cost V 8 bases and J 2 bases, with 13 bases left between them. This CDR3 has 13 residues. Per the germline V gene, CDR1 is SEHNR and CDR2 is FQNEAQ (reference sequence). In DNA form, the CDR3 reads TGTGCCAGCTGCCCCGGGTCCACCTACGAGCAGTACTTC. Translated: CASCPGSTYEQYF.

Many counts were recorded for this clonotype. An end of the junction differs from the germline gene, which may be a read error. The chain uses TRBV3-1 and TRBJ2-3; 9 nucleotides agree with TRBD2. The CDR3 length is 15 residues. Germline loops: CDR1 LGHDT, CDR2 YNNKEL (reference sequence). In DNA, the CDR3 is TGCGCCAGCAGCCAGGGACTAGCTAGCACAGATACGCAGTATTTT. Its translation: CASSQGLASTDTQYF.

This chain links TRBV6-5 with TRBJ2-7; no reliable D call. Germline-derived CDR1 and CDR2 are MNHEY and SVGAGI. Trimming removed 1 base from V and 2 bases from J, with 9 bases in between. The CDR3 is 14 residues long. The CDR3 sequence: CASSYWKGTYEQYF. The CDR3 DNA reads TGTGCCAGCAGTTACTGGAAGGGCACCTACGAGCAGTACTTC.